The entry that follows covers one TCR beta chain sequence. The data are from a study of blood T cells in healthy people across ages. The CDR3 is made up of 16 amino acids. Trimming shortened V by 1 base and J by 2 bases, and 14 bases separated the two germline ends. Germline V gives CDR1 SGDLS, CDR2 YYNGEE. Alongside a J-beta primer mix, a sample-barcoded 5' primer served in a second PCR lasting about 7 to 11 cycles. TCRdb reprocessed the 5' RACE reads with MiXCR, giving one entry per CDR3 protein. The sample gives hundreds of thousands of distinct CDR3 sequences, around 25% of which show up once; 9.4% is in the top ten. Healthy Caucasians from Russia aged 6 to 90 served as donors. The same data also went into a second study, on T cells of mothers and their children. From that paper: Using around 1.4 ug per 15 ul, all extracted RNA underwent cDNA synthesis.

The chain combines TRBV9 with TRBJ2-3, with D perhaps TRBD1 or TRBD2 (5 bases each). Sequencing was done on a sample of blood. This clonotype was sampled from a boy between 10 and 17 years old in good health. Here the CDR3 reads CASSVFGGEDTDTQYF. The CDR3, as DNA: TGTGCCAGCAGCGTATTTGGGGGAGAGGACACAGATACGCAGTATTTT.